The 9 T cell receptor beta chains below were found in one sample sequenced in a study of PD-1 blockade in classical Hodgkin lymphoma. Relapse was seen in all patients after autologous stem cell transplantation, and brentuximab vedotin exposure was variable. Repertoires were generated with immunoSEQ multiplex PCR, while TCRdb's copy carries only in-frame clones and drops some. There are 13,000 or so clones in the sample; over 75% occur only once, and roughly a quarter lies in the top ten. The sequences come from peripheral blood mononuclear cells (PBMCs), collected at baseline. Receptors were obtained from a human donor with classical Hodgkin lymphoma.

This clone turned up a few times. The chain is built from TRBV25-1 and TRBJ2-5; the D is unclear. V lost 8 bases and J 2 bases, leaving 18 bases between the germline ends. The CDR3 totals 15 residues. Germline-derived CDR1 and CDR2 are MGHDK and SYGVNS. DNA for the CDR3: TGTGCCAGCCGGCCCTCTCGGCAGAATCAAGAGACCCAGTACTTC. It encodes CASRPSRQNQETQYF.

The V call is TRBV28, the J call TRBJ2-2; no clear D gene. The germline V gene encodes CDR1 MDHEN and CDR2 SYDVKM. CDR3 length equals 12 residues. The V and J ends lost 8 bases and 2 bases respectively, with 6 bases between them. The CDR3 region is CASSLNTGELFF. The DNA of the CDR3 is TGTGCCAGCTCCCTAAACACCGGGGAGCTGTTTTTT.

CDR3 sequence (DNA): TGTGCCAGCAGCTTAATTAGCCAGGGGGGTAAGGAGACCCAGTACTTC. This codes for CASSLISQGGKETQYF. V gene TRBV7-9 combines with J gene TRBJ2-5; D perhaps matches TRBD1 (7 bases). From germline, CDR1 is SEHNR and CDR2 FQNEAQ (reference sequence). Trimming took off 2 bases at V and 5 bases at J, with 18 bases between the two ends. This CDR3 is 16 amino acids long.

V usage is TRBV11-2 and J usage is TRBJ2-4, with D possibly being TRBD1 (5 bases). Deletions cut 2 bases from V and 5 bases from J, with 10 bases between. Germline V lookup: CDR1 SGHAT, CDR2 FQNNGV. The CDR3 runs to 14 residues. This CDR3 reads CASSLYRQQNIQYF. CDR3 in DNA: TGTGCCAGCAGCTTATACAGGCAACAAAACATTCAGTACTTC. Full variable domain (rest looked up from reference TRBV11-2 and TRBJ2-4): EAGVAQSPRYKIIEKRQSVAFWCNPISGHATLYWYQQILGQGPKLLIQFQNNGVVDDSQLPKDRFSAERLKGVDSTLKIQPAKLEDSAVYLCASSLYRQQNIQYFGAGTRLSVL.

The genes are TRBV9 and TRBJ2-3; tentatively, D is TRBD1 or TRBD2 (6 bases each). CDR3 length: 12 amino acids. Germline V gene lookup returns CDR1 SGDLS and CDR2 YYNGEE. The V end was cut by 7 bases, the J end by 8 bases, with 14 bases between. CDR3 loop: CASGTGAGTQYF. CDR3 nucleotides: TGTGCCAGCGGGACGGGGGCTGGTACGCAGTATTTT.

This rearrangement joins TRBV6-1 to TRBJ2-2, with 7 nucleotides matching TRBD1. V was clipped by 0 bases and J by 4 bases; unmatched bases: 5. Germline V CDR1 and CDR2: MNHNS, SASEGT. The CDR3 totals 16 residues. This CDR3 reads CASSEAPGGSTGELFF. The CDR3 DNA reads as TGTGCCAGCAGTGAAGCGCCAGGGGGAAGCACCGGGGAGCTGTTTTTT.

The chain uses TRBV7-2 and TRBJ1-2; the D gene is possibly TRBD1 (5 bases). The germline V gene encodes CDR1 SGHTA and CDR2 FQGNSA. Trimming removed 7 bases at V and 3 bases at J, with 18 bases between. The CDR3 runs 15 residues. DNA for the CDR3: TGTGCCAGCATTCCCGACCCGGGACGAGACTATGGCTACACCTTC. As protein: CASIPDPGRDYGYTF.

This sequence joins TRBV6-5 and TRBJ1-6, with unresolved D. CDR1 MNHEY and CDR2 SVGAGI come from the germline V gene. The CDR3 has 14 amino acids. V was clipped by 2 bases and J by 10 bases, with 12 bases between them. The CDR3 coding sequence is TGTGCCAGCAGTTACAGTTGGAAGGGCTCACCCCTCCACTTT. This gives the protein CASSYSWKGSPLHF.

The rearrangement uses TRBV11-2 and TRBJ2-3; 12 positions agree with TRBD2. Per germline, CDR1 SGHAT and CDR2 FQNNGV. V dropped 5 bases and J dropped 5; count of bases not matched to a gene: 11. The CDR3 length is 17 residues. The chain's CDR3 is CASSTRASGRAGDTQYF. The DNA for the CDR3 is TGTGCCAGCAGCACTCGAGCTAGCGGGAGGGCCGGAGATACGCAGTATTTT.